The 6 T cell receptor beta chains listed next were all sequenced from one sample in a study of OX40 agonist ivuxolimab in advanced cancers. Library construction relied on the immunoSEQ multiplex PCR assay. As stored in TCRdb, this immuneACCESS dataset retains in-frame rearrangements with V and J assigned. A fraction of the clones does not appear; measured against another copy, unresolved V genes explain less than half of the discrepancy, and the remainder lacks a known reason. Counted in this sample were 75,000 to 100,000 clones; 84% of them appeared once. The ten largest clones capture around 5.8% of the sample. Sequencing used CD4+ or CD8+ T cells sorted from blood, obtained in a trial of the OX40 agonist ivuxolimab. These TCRs come from an adult with an advanced solid tumor such as melanoma, head and neck, liver or kidney cancer.

The gene calls are TRBV9 and TRBJ1-2; 11 bases agree with TRBD1. Germline loops: CDR1 SGDLS, CDR2 YYNGEE. V shed 4 bases, J shed 5 bases, and the junction held 10 bases outside the gene matches. The CDR3 has 16 residues. CDR3 region: CASSSRIGTGGYGYTF. CDR3 DNA sequence: TGTGCCAGCAGCTCTAGGATAGGGACAGGGGGATATGGCTACACCTTC.

Here the CDR3 DNA reads TGCGCCAGCAGCATTCTAGCGGCGACTAGCACAGATACGCAGTATTTT. Its translation: CASSILAATSTDTQYF. The rearrangement joins TRBV5-1 to TRBJ2-3, with 7 bases fitting TRBD2. This CDR3 is 16 amino acids long. The trim removed 4 bases at V and 0 bases at J, leaving 8 bases unmatched. Germline V gene sequence: CDR1 SGHRS, CDR2 YFSETQ.

The J gene is TRBJ2-1, the V gene TRBV5-6, with 15 bases lining up with TRBD2. This CDR3 is 16 amino acids long. J lost 7 bases, V lost 5 bases, and 7 bases had no gene match. Germline V gene data show CDR1 as SGHDT and CDR2 as YYEEEE. In DNA, the CDR3 is TGTGCCAGCAGATATGGACTAGCGGGAGGGCTGAATGAGCAGTTCTTC. Its protein product is CASRYGLAGGLNEQFF.

This clone was observed many times. The rearrangement links TRBV30 to TRBJ1-6; D possibly corresponds to TRBD1 (5 bases). V was shortened by 0 bases and J by 8 bases, with 11 bases between the two germline ends. The CDR3 length is 14 residues. CDR1 and CDR2 from the germline V gene are GTSNPN and SVGIG (reference sequence). The DNA for the CDR3 is TGTGCCTGGAGTGTGGGAGACAGTCATTCACCCCTCCACTTT. It yields the protein CAWSVGDSHSPLHF.

This chain uses TRBV7-9 with TRBJ1-2; D is uncertain. The V gene's germline CDR1 is SEHNR and CDR2 FQNEAQ (reference sequence). The CDR3 spans 14 residues. Trimming shortened V by 2 bases and J by 5 bases, and 12 bases separated the two germline ends. The CDR3 is CASSLPHPAYGYTF. The CDR3 DNA is TGTGCCAGCAGCTTACCCCACCCGGCTTATGGCTACACCTTC.

The rearrangement uses TRBV7-9 and TRBJ1-1; D unclear. Trimming took 3 bases from V and 1 from J, leaving 6 bases between them. CDR3 size: 13 residues. CDR1 is SEHNR and CDR2 is FQNEAQ in the germline V gene (reference sequence). CDR3 coding DNA: TGTGCCAGCAGCTTCGCCGGGAACACTGAAGCTTTCTTT. It specifies CASSFAGNTEAFF.